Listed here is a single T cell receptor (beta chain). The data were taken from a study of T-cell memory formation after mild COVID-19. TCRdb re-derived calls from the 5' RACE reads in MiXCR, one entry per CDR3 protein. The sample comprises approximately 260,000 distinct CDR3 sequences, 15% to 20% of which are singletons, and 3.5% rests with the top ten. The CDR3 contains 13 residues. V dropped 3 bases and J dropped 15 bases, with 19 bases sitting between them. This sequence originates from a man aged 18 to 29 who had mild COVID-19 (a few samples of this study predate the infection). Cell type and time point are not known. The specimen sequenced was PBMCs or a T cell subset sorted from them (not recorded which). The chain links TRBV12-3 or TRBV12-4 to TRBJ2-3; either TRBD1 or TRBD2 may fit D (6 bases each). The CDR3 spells CASSLAGGTSFYF. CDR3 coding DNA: TGTGCCAGCAGTTTGGCCGGGGGCACCTCGTTTTATTTT.